This T cell receptor (beta chain) was identified during a study of blood T cell repertoires in COVID-19. The CDR3 is 14 residues long. Per the germline V gene, CDR1 is LNHDA and CDR2 is SQIVND (reference sequence). Between the trimmed V and J ends, which lost 6 bases and 1 base, there was a span of 12 bases. Method: immunoSEQ multiplex PCR; TCRdb's copy keeps in-frame clones and lacks some. The repertoire includes about 230,000 clones, about 86% of them detected once, and approximately 9% sits in the top ten. The sample comprised peripheral blood. This clonotype was sampled from a man aged 40-50 years with active or convalescent COVID-19. The chain recombines TRBV19 with TRBJ2-5; a weak D match, TRBD2 (5 bases). The CDR3 loop is CASSLDLGQETQYF. DNA of the CDR3: TGTGCCAGTAGCCTGGACTTGGGCCAAGAGACCCAGTACTTC.